A single sample is the source of the 22 T cell receptor beta chains below, sequenced in a study of T cells in Graves' hyperthyroidism and ophthalmopathy. Amplified TCR beta CDR3 regions came from RNA transcripts. A first-round RT-PCR of the TCR CDR3 used the HTBI primer set. TCRdb called the multiplex PCR reads again in MiXCR, with one record for every CDR3 protein. Among approximately 350,000 distinct CDR3 sequences, roughly 15% were seen once, and the ten largest hold approximately 19%. The source material was blood. The receptors come from a woman in her fifties or sixties with Graves' ophthalmopathy.

This clonotype was seen a few times. The V and J genes are TRBV12-3 or TRBV12-4 and TRBJ2-1; 11 nucleotides line up with TRBD2. CDR3 length: 16 residues. Trimming at V came to 2 bases and at J to 4 bases, leaving 4 bases not matched to a gene. Here the CDR3 reads CASSLPLAGAYNEQFF. DNA for the CDR3: TGTGCCAGCAGTTTACCACTAGCGGGGGCGTACAATGAGCAGTTCTTC.

The chain carries TRBV2 and TRBJ2-1; 9 bases map to TRBD1. Trimming cost V 6 bases and J 4 bases; bases outside gene matches: 7. The CDR3 sequence is 15 residues long. Germline CDR1 reads SNHLY; CDR2 reads FYNNEI. The CDR3, as DNA: TGTGCCAGCAGACTACGGACAGGGGCATACAATGAGCAGTTCTTC. Translated: CASRLRTGAYNEQFF.

At least ten counts were recorded for this clonotype. The chain employs TRBV29-1 and TRBJ2-7; a weak D match, TRBD2 (5 bases). The CDR3 contains 13 residues. V lost 4 bases to trimming and J lost 5 bases, with 15 bases between them. The germline gives CDR1 SQVTM, CDR2 ANQGSEA. The CDR3 bases are TGCAGCGTTGCGGCGAGCGGAGGCCACGAGCAGTACTTC. This gives the protein CSVAASGGHEQYF.

The rearrangement links TRBV30 to TRBJ2-2, with 7 bases aligning to TRBD2. V dropped 7 bases and J dropped 7; count of bases not matched to a gene: 3. The CDR3 spans 11 residues. The germline V gene encodes CDR1 GTSNPN and CDR2 SVGIG (reference sequence). The CDR3 coding sequence is TGTGCCTCCGGCGGGGGCGGGGAGCTGTTTTTT. This codes for CASGGGGELFF.

This clonotype was seen repeatedly, ten times or more. The chain couples TRBV5-1 to TRBJ1-4; 10 bases line up with TRBD1. With V trimmed by 0 bases and J by 0 bases, 5 bases remained unmatched. Germline CDR1 SGHRS, CDR2 YFSETQ. This CDR3 spans 18 amino acids. CDR3 nucleotide sequence: TGCGCCAGCAGCTTGGCCGGAGGACAGGGGGCAACTAATGAAAAACTGTTTTTT. Amino acid sequence: CASSLAGGQGATNEKLFF. Full variable domain (rest looked up from reference TRBV5-1 and TRBJ1-4): KAGVTQTPRYLIKTRGQQVTLSCSPISGHRSVSWYQQTPGQGLQFLFEYFSETQRNKGNFPGRFSGRQFSNSRSEMNVSTLELGDSALYLCASSLAGGQGATNEKLFFGSGTQLSVL.

This clonotype was seen ten or more times. This CDR3 reads CASSSSGVVETQYF. DNA for the CDR3: TGTGCCAGCAGTTCCTCGGGGGTTGTGGAGACCCAGTACTTC. The chain has TRBV6-6 and TRBJ2-5; weak D call: TRBD2 (6 bases). Deletions cut 4 bases from V and 5 bases from J, with 14 bases between. The CDR3 runs to 14 residues. CDR1 and CDR2 (germline): MNHNY, SVGAGI (reference sequence).

This clonotype has a single count. The junction departs from germline at one end; a sequencing error may be responsible. The chain has TRBV12-3 or TRBV12-4 and TRBJ1-5; D perhaps matches TRBD1 (5 bases). The CDR3 totals 15 residues. In DNA form, the CDR3 reads TGTGCCATCAGTCTAGACAGCCACCCCAATCAGCCCCAGCATTTT. It is translated as CAISLDSHPNQPQHF.

The J gene is TRBJ2-7, the V gene TRBV3-1; 9 bases fit TRBD2. The CDR3 totals 15 residues. The V segment lost 5 bases and the J segment 7 bases; nucleotides outside the gene matches: 12. The germline V gene encodes CDR1 LGHDT and CDR2 YNNKEL (reference sequence). The CDR3 bases are TGTGCCAGCAGCAGGACGCGGGGGGGAGGGGCTGAGCAGTACTTC. Its protein product is CASSRTRGGGAEQYF.

The V gene is TRBV18, the J gene TRBJ1-1, with TRBD1 as a possible D gene (5 bases). The V end was cut by 6 bases, the J end by 6 bases, with 17 bases between. Germline V gene data show CDR1 as KGHSH and CDR2 as LQKENI. The CDR3 contains 14 residues. CDR3 protein: CASSPGTANAEAFF. The CDR3 bases are TGTGCCAGCTCTCCAGGGACCGCCAACGCTGAAGCTTTCTTT.

A word on this clonotype: The conserved phenylalanine or tryptophan is not found at the CDR3 terminus, so this likely reflects a read error. J is TRBJ1-2 and V is TRBV7-9; 8 nucleotides match TRBD1. The CDR3 has 15 residues. Per the germline V gene, CDR1 is SEHNR and CDR2 is FQNEAQ (reference sequence). J gave up 2 bases and V 5 bases, and 7 bases lay outside the gene matches. The CDR3 sequence: CASSRDRGPNYGYTS. CDR3 sequence (DNA): TGTGCCAGCAGCCGCGACAGGGGTCCAAACTATGGCTACACCTCC.

This clonotype was detected many times. The chain is built from TRBV20-1 and TRBJ2-3; 9 bases align to TRBD2. V gave up 6 bases and J gave up 4 bases; unmatched junction bases: 14. From germline, CDR1 is DFQATT and CDR2 SNEGSKA (reference sequence). The CDR3 contains 16 residues. In DNA form, the CDR3 reads TGCAGTGCCACCCTAATAGCGGGAGCGATGGCAGATACGCAGTATTTT. It encodes CSATLIAGAMADTQYF.

This sequence joins TRBV6-2 or TRBV6-3 and TRBJ2-1, with 13 positions matching TRBD2. Losses at the gene ends were 8 bases for V and 6 bases for J; bases not matched to a gene: 16. CDR1 and CDR2 from the germline V gene are MNHEY and SVGEGT. The CDR3 covers 18 residues. The CDR3 loop is CASLPGLAGWAPINEQFF. The CDR3 DNA is TGTGCCAGCCTGCCGGGACTAGCGGGATGGGCCCCAATCAATGAGCAGTTCTTC.

This clonotype was recorded many times. CDR3 residues: CATSQGASVWEQYF. CDR3 DNA sequence: TGTGCCACCAGCCAGGGGGCTAGCGTTTGGGAGCAGTACTTC. This chain links TRBV15 with TRBJ2-7, with 8 positions matching TRBD1. V trimming: 5 bases; J trimming: 7 bases; junction bases outside the gene matches: 10. Per the germline V gene, CDR1 is LNHNV and CDR2 is YYDKDF (reference sequence). This CDR3 is built from 14 residues.

The gene calls are TRBV19 and TRBJ1-5; D uncertain. The length of the CDR3 is 15 residues. Trimming removed 7 bases at V and 7 bases at J, with 20 bases between. CDR1 LNHDA and CDR2 SQIVND come from the germline V gene (reference sequence). The CDR3 nucleotides are TGTGCCAGTACCCCCGACCCTCACCCGGGCCAGCCCCAGCATTTT. Its translation: CASTPDPHPGQPQHF.

This clonotype was found many times. The genes are TRBV6-1 and TRBJ2-3; 10 nucleotides align to TRBD1. CDR3 size: 16 residues. The V gene's germline CDR1 is MNHNS and CDR2 SASEGT. Losses at the gene ends were 4 bases for V and 2 bases for J; bases not matched to a gene: 6. DNA for the CDR3: TGTGCCAGCAGTGCACGGACAGGGGGTATCACAGATACGCAGTATTTT. Its translation is CASSARTGGITDTQYF.

The rearrangement uses TRBV5-1 and TRBJ2-5; TRBD2 agrees at 13 bases. Unmatched junction bases numbered 13, after V lost 4 bases and J lost 4 bases. CDR3 length: 18 amino acids. Germline V gene data show CDR1 as SGHRS and CDR2 as YFSETQ. CDR3 nucleotides: TGCGCCAGCAGCCTGAACTTCGGACTAGCGGGAGTTGGAGAGACCCAGTACTTC. This encodes CASSLNFGLAGVGETQYF.

The gene calls are TRBV28 and TRBJ1-5; 12 bases align to TRBD1. Germline V gene lookup returns CDR1 MDHEN and CDR2 SYDVKM. The CDR3 spans 14 residues. V lost 6 bases and J lost 7; bases outside the gene matches: 4. CDR3 bases: TGTGCCAGCAGGGGACAGGGGGCAGGACAGCCCCAGCATTTT. This gives the protein CASRGQGAGQPQHF.

The chain has TRBV4-1 and TRBJ2-2; the match to TRBD2 covers 9 bases. This CDR3 region has 13 residues. With 8 bases clipped from V and 7 bases from J, the junction kept 5 bases outside the gene matches. Germline CDR1 and CDR2: MGHRA and YSYEKL. The CDR3 DNA sequence: TGCGCCAGCTTAGAAGCGGGGGGCGGGGAGCTGTTTTTT. Amino acid sequence: CASLEAGGGELFF.

This clonotype was recorded a few times. This rearrangement joins TRBV6-5 to TRBJ2-7; a weak D match, TRBD1 (5 bases). This CDR3 has 16 residues. CDR1 and CDR2 (germline): MNHEY, SVGAGI. The germline V and J ends were trimmed by 0 bases and 5 bases, with 17 bases remaining between them. The CDR3 sequence: CASSYSRRQTLDEQYF. CDR3 sequence (DNA): TGTGCCAGCAGTTACTCGCGTCGACAGACGCTCGACGAGCAGTACTTC.

This clonotype was seen repeatedly, ten times or more. The rearrangement links TRBV18 to TRBJ2-7; D unclear. This CDR3 has 15 amino acids. Trimming took off 3 bases at V and 0 bases at J, with 12 bases between the two ends. Germline CDR1 reads KGHSH; CDR2 reads LQKENI. CDR3 DNA sequence: TGTGCCAGCTCACCGAGGACGGAGAGCTCCTACGAGCAGTACTTC. This gives the protein CASSPRTESSYEQYF.

This clonotype was seen repeatedly, ten times or more. The chain links TRBV12-3 or TRBV12-4 to TRBJ2-7; 12 nucleotides line up with TRBD1. The CDR3 is made up of 15 amino acids. The junction had 8 bases not matched to a gene; V was cut back by 5 bases and J by 6 bases. CDR3 bases: TGTGCCAGCAGTATTCCCGGGACAGGGGGCAGCGAGCAGTACTTC. It encodes CASSIPGTGGSEQYF.

This clonotype was counted many times. The V and J genes are TRBV11-2 and TRBJ2-5; D ambiguous. CDR3 length: 15 residues. From germline, CDR1 is SGHAT and CDR2 FQNNGV. Trimming left V 5 bases short and J 1 base short, with 14 bases between. In DNA, the CDR3 is TGTGCCAGCAGCGCGCATCCGACGGGCCAAGAGACCCAGTACTTC. It yields the protein CASSAHPTGQETQYF.